The present entry profiles one T cell receptor beta chain with its context. The CDR3 consists of 17 residues. V trimming: 3 bases; J trimming: 8 bases; junction bases outside the gene matches: 16. Looked up from germline, CDR1 is SNHLY and CDR2 is FYNNEI. Original data processing: Cell counts per sample came from amplifying reference gene primers. TCRdb's copy holds only in-frame clones and misses some; the assay was immunoSEQ multiplex PCR. D and trimming were read from the DNA, whereas the V and J calls and clone size are those reported in that table. The data contain about 200,000 clones, less than 85% of them singletons. The data were obtained in a study of blood T cell repertoires in COVID-19. Study summary: The United States, Italy and Spain provided the acute and convalescent COVID-19 samples. T cells, B-cell-depleted T cells, or PBMCs supplied cDNA or gDNA.

The specimen was peripheral blood. The receptor's source is a woman between 65 and 79 years old with acute or convalescent COVID-19. V and J are TRBV2 and TRBJ2-1; 7 bases agree with TRBD2. Here the CDR3 reads CASSDRGGRGEEYEQFF. DNA for the CDR3: TGTGCCAGCAGTGATAGGGGTGGACGGGGGGAAGAGTATGAGCAGTTCTTC.